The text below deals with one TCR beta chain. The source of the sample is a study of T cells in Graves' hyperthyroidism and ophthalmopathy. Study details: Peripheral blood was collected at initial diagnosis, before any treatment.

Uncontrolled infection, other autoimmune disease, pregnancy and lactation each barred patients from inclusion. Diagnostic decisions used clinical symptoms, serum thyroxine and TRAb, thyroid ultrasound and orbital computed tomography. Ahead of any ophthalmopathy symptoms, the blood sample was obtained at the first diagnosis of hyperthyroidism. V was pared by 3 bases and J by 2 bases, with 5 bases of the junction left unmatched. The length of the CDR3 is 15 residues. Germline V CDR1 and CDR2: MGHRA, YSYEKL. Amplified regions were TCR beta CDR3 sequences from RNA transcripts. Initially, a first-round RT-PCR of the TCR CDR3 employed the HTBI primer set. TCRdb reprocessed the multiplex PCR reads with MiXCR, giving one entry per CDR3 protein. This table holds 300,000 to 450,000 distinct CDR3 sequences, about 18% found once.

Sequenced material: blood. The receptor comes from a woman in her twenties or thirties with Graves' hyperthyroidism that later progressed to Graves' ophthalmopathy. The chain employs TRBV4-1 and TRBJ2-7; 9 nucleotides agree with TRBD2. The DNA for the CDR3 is TGCGCCAGCAGCCAGGGGACTAGCCGGGCCTACGAGCAGTACTTC. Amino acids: CASSQGTSRAYEQYF.